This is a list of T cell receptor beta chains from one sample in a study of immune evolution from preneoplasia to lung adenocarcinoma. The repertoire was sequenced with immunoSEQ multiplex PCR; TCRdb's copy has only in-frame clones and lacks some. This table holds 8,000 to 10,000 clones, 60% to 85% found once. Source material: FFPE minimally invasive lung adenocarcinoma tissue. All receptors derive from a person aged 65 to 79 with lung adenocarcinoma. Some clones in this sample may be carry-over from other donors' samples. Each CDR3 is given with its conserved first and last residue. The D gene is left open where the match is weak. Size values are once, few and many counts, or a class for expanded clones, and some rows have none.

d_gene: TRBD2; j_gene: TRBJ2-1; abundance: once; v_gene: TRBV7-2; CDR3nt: TGTGCCAGCAGCCGGACTAGCGGGGTCTACAATGAGCAGTTCTTC; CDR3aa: CASSRTSGVYNEQFF
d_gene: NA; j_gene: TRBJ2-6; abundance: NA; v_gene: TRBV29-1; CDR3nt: TGCAGCCACCTCTCTGGGGCCAACGTCCTGACTTTC; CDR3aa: CSHLSGANVLTF
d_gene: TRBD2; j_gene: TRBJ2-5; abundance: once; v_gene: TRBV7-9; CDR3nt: TGTGCCAGCAGGCGGGACTATCAAGAGACCCAGTACTTC; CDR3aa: CASRRDYQETQYF
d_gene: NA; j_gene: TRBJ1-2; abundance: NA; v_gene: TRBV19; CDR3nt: TGTGCCAGTAGTATTAATCGTTATGGCTACACCTTC; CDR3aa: CASSINRYGYTF
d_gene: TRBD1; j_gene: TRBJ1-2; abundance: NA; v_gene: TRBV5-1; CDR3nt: TGCGCCAGCAGCTCGAATACCTTGGGGACAGCCCCATATGGCTACACCTTC; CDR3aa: CASSSNTLGTAPYGYTF
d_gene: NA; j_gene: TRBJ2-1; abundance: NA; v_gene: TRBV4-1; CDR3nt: TGCGCCAGCAGCCAATTTGAGAGGGCGGAGGGGCAGTTCTTC; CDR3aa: CASSQFERAEGQFF
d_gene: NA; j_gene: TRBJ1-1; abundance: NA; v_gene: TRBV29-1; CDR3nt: TGCAGCGTTGTAGGGGGGCCTGGGACTGAAGCTTTCTTT; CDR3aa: CSVVGGPGTEAFF
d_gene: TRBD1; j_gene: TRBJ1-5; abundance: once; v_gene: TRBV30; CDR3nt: TGTGCCTGGAGTCCCACCGGGACAGGGGCCGATAGCAATCAGCCCCAGCATTTT; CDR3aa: CAWSPTGTGADSNQPQHF
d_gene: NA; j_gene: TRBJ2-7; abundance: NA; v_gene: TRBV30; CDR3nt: TGTGCCTGGAGTGTAGATGGGAGAGAGCAGTACTTC; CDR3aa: CAWSVDGREQYF
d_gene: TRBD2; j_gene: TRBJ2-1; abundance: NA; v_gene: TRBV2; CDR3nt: TGTGCCAGCGGGCGGGAGATGGGGAATGAGCAGTTCTTC; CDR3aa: CASGREMGNEQFF
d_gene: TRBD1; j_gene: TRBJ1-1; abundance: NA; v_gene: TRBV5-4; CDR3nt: TGTGCCAGCAGCTTGACAGGGGGTCCAAGAGTGAACACTGAAGCTTTCTTT; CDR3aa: CASSLTGGPRVNTEAFF
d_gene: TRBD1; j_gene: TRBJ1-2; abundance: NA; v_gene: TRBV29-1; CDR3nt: TGCAGCGTCCGGGACAGGGATAACTATGGCTACACCTTC; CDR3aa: CSVRDRDNYGYTF
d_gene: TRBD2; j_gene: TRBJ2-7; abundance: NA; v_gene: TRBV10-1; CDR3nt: TGCGCCAACTCCGGGACTAGGTTCTTC; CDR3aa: CANSGTRFF
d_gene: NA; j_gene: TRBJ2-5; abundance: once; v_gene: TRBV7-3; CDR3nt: TGTGCCAGCAGCCCGGGACCGCCTCCAGAGACCCAGTACTTC; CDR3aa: CASSPGPPPETQYF
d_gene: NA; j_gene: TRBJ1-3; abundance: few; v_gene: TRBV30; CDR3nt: TGTGCCTGGAGTGGAGGGGTAGTATCTGGAAACACCATATATTTT; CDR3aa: CAWSGGVVSGNTIYF
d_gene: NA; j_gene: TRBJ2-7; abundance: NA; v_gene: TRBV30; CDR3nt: TGTGCCCTTAGTGGGGAGGCCTACGAGCAGTACTTC; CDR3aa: CALSGEAYEQYF
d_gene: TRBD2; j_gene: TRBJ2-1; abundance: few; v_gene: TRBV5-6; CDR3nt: TGTGCCAGCAGCCTGAAGGCGACTAGCTGGGGCAATGAGCAGTTCTTC; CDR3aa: CASSLKATSWGNEQFF
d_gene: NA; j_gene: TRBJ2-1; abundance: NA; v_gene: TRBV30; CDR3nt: TGTGCCTGGAAAAAGCTAGGTCCGCCCTACAATGAGCAGTTCTTC; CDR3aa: CAWKKLGPPYNEQFF
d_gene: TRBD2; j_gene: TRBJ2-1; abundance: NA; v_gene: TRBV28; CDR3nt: TGTGCCAGCAACCTAGCGGATTACAATGAGCAGTTCTTC; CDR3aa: CASNLADYNEQFF
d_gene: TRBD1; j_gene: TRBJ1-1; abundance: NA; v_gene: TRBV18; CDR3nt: TGTGCCAGCTCACCGACACAGGGGACGAACACTGAAGCTTTCTTT; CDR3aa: CASSPTQGTNTEAFF
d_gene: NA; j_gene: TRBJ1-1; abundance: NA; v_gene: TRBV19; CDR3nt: TGTGCCAGTAGTTATCTAGGCGACACTGAAGCTTTCTTT; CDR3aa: CASSYLGDTEAFF
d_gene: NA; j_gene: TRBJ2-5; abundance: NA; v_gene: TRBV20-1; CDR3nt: TGCAGTGCTAGCGTAGTAGAGACCCAGTACTTC; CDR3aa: CSASVVETQYF
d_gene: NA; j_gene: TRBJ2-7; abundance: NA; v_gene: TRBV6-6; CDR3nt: TGTGCCAGCCAGAAGGATCTCTACGAGCAGTACTTC; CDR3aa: CASQKDLYEQYF
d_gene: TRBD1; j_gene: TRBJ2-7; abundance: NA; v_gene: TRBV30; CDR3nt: TGTGCCTGGAGTACCGCACAGGGGGTGTACTTC; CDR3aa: CAWSTAQGVYF
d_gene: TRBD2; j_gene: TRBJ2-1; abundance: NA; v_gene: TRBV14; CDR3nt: TGTGCCAGCAGTCCTGGGACTAGCGGGAGAAGAAATGAGCAGTTCTTC; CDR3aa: CASSPGTSGRRNEQFF
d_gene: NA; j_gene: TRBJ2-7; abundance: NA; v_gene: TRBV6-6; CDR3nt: TGTGCCAGCAGTTACTCAGGCGGGGCTAACTCCTACGAGCAGTACTTC; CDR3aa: CASSYSGGANSYEQYF
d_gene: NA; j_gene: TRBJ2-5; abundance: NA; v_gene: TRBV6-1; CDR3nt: TGTGCCAGCTCGGGGACTGTACAAGAGACCCAGTACTTC; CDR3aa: CASSGTVQETQYF
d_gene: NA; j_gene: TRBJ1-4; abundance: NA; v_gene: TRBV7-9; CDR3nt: TGTGCCAGCAGGGACAGTTCAACTAATGAAAAACTGTTTTTT; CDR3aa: CASRDSSTNEKLFF
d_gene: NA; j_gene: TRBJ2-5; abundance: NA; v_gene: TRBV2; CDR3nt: TGTGCCAGCAGTGAAGCGCCGGAGACCCAGTACTTC; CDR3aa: CASSEAPETQYF
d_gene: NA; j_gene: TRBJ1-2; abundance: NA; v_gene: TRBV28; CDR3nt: TGTGCCAGCACAACAGGCTTAGCTAACTATGGCTACACCTTC; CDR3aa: CASTTGLANYGYTF
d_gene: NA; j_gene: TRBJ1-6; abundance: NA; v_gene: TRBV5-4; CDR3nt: TGTGCCAGCAGCTTGAGGAGGGCGCAAGATTCACCCCTCCACTTT; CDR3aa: CASSLRRAQDSPLHF
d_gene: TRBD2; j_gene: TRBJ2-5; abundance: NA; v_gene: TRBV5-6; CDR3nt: TGTGCCAGCAGCCCCCGACTAGCGGGGGGACCATCCCAAGAGACCCAGTACTTC; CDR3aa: CASSPRLAGGPSQETQYF
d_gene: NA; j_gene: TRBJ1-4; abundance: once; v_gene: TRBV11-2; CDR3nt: TGTGCCAGCAGCTTAGATTTTGGCAGGGGAGGAGAAAAACTGTTTTTT; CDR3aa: CASSLDFGRGGEKLFF
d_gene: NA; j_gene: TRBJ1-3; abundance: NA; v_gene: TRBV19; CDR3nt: TGTGCCAGTAGTATCGGACAGACTGGAAACACCATATATTTT; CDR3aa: CASSIGQTGNTIYF
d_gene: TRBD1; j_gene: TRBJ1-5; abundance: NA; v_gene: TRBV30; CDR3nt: TGTGCCTGGAGTGTACAGGGGAGCAATCAGCCCCAGCATTTT; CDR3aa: CAWSVQGSNQPQHF
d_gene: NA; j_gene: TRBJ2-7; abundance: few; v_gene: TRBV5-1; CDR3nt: TGCGCCAGCAGCGAGAGCTCCTACGAGCAGTACTTC; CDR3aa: CASSESSYEQYF
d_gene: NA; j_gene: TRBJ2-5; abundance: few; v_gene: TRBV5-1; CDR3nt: TGCGCCAGCAGCTTGGTTCCAGGGGCAGAGACCCAGTACTTC; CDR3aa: CASSLVPGAETQYF
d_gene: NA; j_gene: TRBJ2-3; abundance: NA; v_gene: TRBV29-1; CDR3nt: TGCAGTGCTAGCGTCGCGGATACGCAGTATTTT; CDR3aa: CSASVADTQYF
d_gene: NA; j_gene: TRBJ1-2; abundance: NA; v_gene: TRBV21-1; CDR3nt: TGTGCCAGCCCCTCTGGCTACACCTTC; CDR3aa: CASPSGYTF
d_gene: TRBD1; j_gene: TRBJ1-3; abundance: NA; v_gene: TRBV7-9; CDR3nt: TGTGCCAGCAGCCCCTTGACAGGGGGCGCGGGCACCATATATTTT; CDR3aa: CASSPLTGGAGTIYF
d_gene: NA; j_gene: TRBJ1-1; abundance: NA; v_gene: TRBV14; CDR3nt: TGTGCCAGCAGCCAAGTAATGGATCGAGCTTTCTTT; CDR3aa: CASSQVMDRAFF
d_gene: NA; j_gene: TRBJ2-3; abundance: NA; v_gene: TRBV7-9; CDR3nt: TGTGCCAGCAGCTTAGTGTCTTCGGATACGCAGTATTTT; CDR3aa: CASSLVSSDTQYF
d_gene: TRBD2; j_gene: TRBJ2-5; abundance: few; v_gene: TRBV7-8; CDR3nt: TGTGCCAGCAGCTTAGGGTCATCTAGCGGGGGACTACAAGAGACCCAGTACTTC; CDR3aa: CASSLGSSSGGLQETQYF
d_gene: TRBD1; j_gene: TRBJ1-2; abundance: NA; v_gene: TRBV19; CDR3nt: TGTGCCAGTAGTATCCCCACAGGGGGCGGCCTGGTTGGCTACACCTTC; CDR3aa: CASSIPTGGGLVGYTF
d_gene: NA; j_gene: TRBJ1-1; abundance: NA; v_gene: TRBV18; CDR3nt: TGTGCCAGCTCTCCGACACGGGGGACTGAAGCTTTCTTT; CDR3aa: CASSPTRGTEAFF
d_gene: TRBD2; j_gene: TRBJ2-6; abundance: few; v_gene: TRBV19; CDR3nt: TGTGCCAGTAGTATTGGGGGGGTCGGGGCCAACGTCCTGACTTTC; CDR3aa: CASSIGGVGANVLTF
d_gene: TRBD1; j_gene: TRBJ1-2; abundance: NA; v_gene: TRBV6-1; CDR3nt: TGTGCCAGCAGTGAACCGGGACAGGTTTTCTATGGCTACACCTTC; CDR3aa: CASSEPGQVFYGYTF
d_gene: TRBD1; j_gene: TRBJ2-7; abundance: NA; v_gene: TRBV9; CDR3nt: TGTGCCAGCAGCGTTTATTCCGGGACAGGGGCTGACGAGCAGTACTTC; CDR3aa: CASSVYSGTGADEQYF